This T cell receptor beta chain was sequenced in a study of identical twins (TCRdb year 2016). About the full investigation: TCR alpha and beta repertoires from monozygotic twins, unrelated adults of various ages and cord blood were deep-sequenced to test whether fetal clonotypes persist. Replicate twin experiments were performed at different times using different library preparation protocols to rule out contamination. General findings and caveats noted by the study authors: Invariant T cells such as MAIT and iNKT could partly confound zero-insertion analyses, though diverse VJ usage argued against this for most clonotypes. Conclusions relied on cross-sectional statistical analysis, since the same donors could not be followed over many years. In beta out-of-frame sequences, excess twin sharing was weaker, because having fewer shared sequences lowered the signal-to-noise ratio. Compared with coincidental sharing between unrelated individuals, out-of-frame TCR alpha sequences shared between twins showed an excess of sequences with low generation probability. Recombination models systematically underestimated out-of-frame TCR alpha sharing in monozygotic twins but agreed with sharing between unrelated individuals. Abundant cord blood beta clonotypes carried fewer insertions; young adult naive repertoires showed a weaker similar trend, while memory repertoires showed none.

The CDR3 measures 16 amino acids from cysteine to phenylalanine. The entry retains the CDR3 DNA only, 48 bases that are in frame from base 1. The germline V gene yields KGHDR for CDR1 and SFDVKD for CDR2. V is pruned by 3 bases and J by 8 bases, leaving 11 bases of the junction without a gene match. The library was prepared using 5' RACE. Reads for this sample came from an Illumina HiSeq 2000. Template switching added a universal primer binding site, and the final cDNA carried a unique molecular identifier that allowed TCR cDNA molecules to be counted accurately. Specific primers in the conserved constant-segment region were used to synthesize first-strand cDNA for TCR alpha and beta chains. To control for contamination, each cDNA library was double barcoded with a SMART-Mk sample barcode plus Illumina barcodes. TruSeq adapter sequences along with Illumina sample barcodes were introduced in two successive PCR steps. The TCR alpha and beta cDNA libraries were sequenced on the Illumina HiSeq platform using custom primers. In the source study's methods: Raw reads were processed with MiGEC to extract unique molecular identifiers, and MiXCR was used to determine CDR3 positions. For each individual, recombination models were inferred using an EM algorithm with the repgenHMM and IGoR tools. The tcR package in R was used for shared clonotype analysis, with sharing normalized by the product of cloneset sizes. To study raw recombination without the effects of thymic and clonal selection, out-of-frame nonproductive sequences were analyzed. TCRdb passed the public sequencing reads through fastp at Q25 and MiXCR, retaining productive beta sequences. Rows with one shared CDR3 protein collapse into an entry with the most common genes and DNA. What appears here as the V and J calls and clone size reflects TCRdb's work, not the paper's. Across this sample there are 250,000 to 350,000 distinct CDR3 sequences, with less than 9% seen only once. Approximately 2.1% of the sample rests with the top ten.

The table lists this clonotype with many counts. Its antigen is currently not known. There are no base qualities to consult, and no much larger clone falls within one base. Every donor in the study was a healthy Caucasian. Three pairs of female monozygotic twins, all aged roughly 18 to 29 years, were included in the twin cohort. Miltenyi CD45RO+ enrichment and human naive T-cell isolation kits were used to isolate memory (CD45RO+) and naive T cells from PBMC. The same data also went into a second study, on yellow fever vaccine responses in identical twins. According to the second study: According to the authors, the vaccine-induced T cell response in identical twins seemed to be partly convergent and partly specific to each individual. Focusing on identical twins, the study followed the T cell clones that responded to the vaccine, and did so with precision.

The receptor chain draws on TRBV24-1 and TRBJ2-1, with 8 bases in between that match TRBD1. The sequencing input was memory (CD45RO+) T cells sorted from blood. The cell subset or site label on this specimen signifies: CD45RO+ enriched T cells. This TCR was sampled from a woman aged 18 to 35 in good health. The CDR3 protein sequence reads: CATSDAPSTGVHEQFF. The DNA is as follows: TGTGCCACCAGTGATGCCCCTTCGACAGGGGTTCATGAGCAGTTCTTC.